Presented here are 10 T cell receptor beta chains from one specimen sequenced in a study of regulatory T cells in long-lasting Graves disease. Time point defined: newly diagnosed GD, antithyroid drugs for less than 3 months. Isolated PBMC RNA provided the starting material for the TCR library. HTBI primers from iRepertoire and Arm-PCR of CDR3 regions yielded the TCR beta libraries. From the multiplex PCR reads, TCRdb called clonotypes with MiXCR, one entry per CDR3 protein. The sample lists a few hundred thousand distinct CDR3 sequences, about a sixth occurring once. In addition, the sample was reused for a study of T cells in Graves' hyperthyroidism and ophthalmopathy.

Sequenced material: peripheral blood mononuclear cells (PBMCs), taken at new diagnosis, from a patient treated with antithyroid drugs. The receptors stem from a man aged 35-49 years with Graves disease.

This clonotype was recorded at least ten times. V is TRBV20-1 and J is TRBJ1-4; D gene ambiguous. Trimming left V 5 bases short and J 5 bases short, with 9 bases between. Germline V gene lookup returns CDR1 DFQATT and CDR2 SNEGSKA (reference sequence). The CDR3 runs to 12 residues. The CDR3 region has the DNA TGCAGTGCTCTGGTGGGAAATGAAAAACTGTTTTTT. Protein product: CSALVGNEKLFF.

This clonotype was counted ten times or more. The chain couples TRBV20-1 to TRBJ2-3; D is ambiguous. Per the germline V gene, CDR1 is DFQATT and CDR2 is SNEGSKA (reference sequence). The CDR3 has 15 amino acids. Trimming removed 2 bases at V and 1 base at J, with 13 bases between. The CDR3 sequence is CSARSLWVGTDTQYF. In DNA, the CDR3 is TGCAGTGCTAGAAGCTTGTGGGTGGGCACAGATACGCAGTATTTT.

This clonotype was observed a handful of times. J is TRBJ1-2 and V is TRBV6-5; D call uncertain. V dropped 3 bases and J dropped 6 bases, with 17 bases sitting between them. The CDR3 consists of 15 residues. CDR1 is MNHEY and CDR2 is SVGAGI in the germline V gene. CDR3 protein: CASSYDHTSPHGYTF. DNA for the CDR3: TGTGCCAGCAGTTATGACCATACCTCCCCCCATGGCTACACCTTC.

This clonotype occurred once. The V gene is TRBV18, the J gene TRBJ1-1; D remains ambiguous. V was pared by 6 bases and J by 1 base, with 12 bases between. The V gene's germline CDR1 is KGHSH and CDR2 LQKENI. This CDR3 has 14 residues. CDR3 bases: TGTGCCAGCTCTCTTTCGGAATCGAACACTGAAGCTTTCTTT. This encodes CASSLSESNTEAFF.

A note on this clonotype: This sequence may be a read error, since a much larger clone differs from it by one base. The gene calls are TRBV2 and TRBJ2-7, with 8 bases matching TRBD1. CDR3 length: 11 residues. V dropped 11 bases and J dropped 7; count of bases not matched to a gene: 7. The germline V gene has CDR1 SNHLY and CDR2 FYNNEI. CDR3 amino acids: CAQGAGNEQYF. CDR3 coding DNA: TGTGCCCAGGGGGCGGGTAATGAGCAGTACTTC. The full variable domain, with the rest looked up from reference TRBV2 and TRBJ2-7, is EPEVTQTPSHQVTQMGQEVILRCVPISNHLYFYWYRQILGQKVEFLVSFYNNEISEKSEIFDDQFSVERPDGSNFTLKIRSTKLEDSAMYFCAQGAGNEQYFGPGTRLTVT.

The J gene is TRBJ2-7, the V gene TRBV11-1, with 7 bases lining up with TRBD1. The junction had 8 bases not matched to a gene; V was cut back by 4 bases and J by 5 bases. Germline V gene data show CDR1 as SGHAT and CDR2 as FQDESV (reference sequence). This CDR3 has 14 amino acids. CDR3 in DNA: TGTGCCAGCAGCTCCGACAGGGCCTTCCACGAGCAGTACTTC. Translated, it gives CASSSDRAFHEQYF.

This clonotype showed up many times. V is TRBV5-1 and J is TRBJ2-3, with 15 bases matching TRBD2. The CDR3 contains 19 residues. Germline assignment: CDR1 SGHRS and CDR2 YFSETQ. The V and J ends lost 0 bases and 0 bases, in that order; junction bases with no gene match: 5. CDR3: CASSLVGTSGGPSTDTQYF. CDR3 nucleotides: TGCGCCAGCAGCTTGGTTGGGACTAGCGGGGGGCCAAGCACAGATACGCAGTATTTT.

At least ten counts were recorded for this clonotype. The J gene is TRBJ1-1, the V gene TRBV28, with no clear D. V was clipped by 7 bases and J by 5 bases, with 17 bases between them. Germline CDR1 reads MDHEN; CDR2 reads SYDVKM. CDR3 size: 14 residues. In DNA, the CDR3 is TGTGCCAGCACCTGGGCCCGAGGCCGAACTGAAGCTTTCTTT. Encoded protein: CASTWARGRTEAFF.

This clonotype was counted once. The chain has TRBV20-1 and TRBJ2-3; D tentatively fits TRBD1 or TRBD2 (6 bases each). Germline loops: CDR1 DFQATT, CDR2 SNEGSKA (reference sequence). The CDR3 runs 15 residues. V lost 1 base, J lost 1 base, and 12 bases lay in between. The chain's CDR3 is CSARVGGWGTDTQYF. CDR3 sequence (DNA): TGCAGTGCTAGAGTGGGGGGCTGGGGCACAGATACGCAGTATTTT.

The chain carries TRBV2 and TRBJ2-3; 7 bases are a match to TRBD1. Losses at the gene ends were 6 bases for V and 1 base for J; bases not matched to a gene: 13. The CDR3 covers 17 residues. Germline-derived CDR1 and CDR2 are SNHLY and FYNNEI. CDR3 in amino acids: CASSLALRGYRTDTQYF. The CDR3 region has the DNA TGTGCCAGCAGCTTGGCCCTCAGGGGGTACCGCACAGATACGCAGTATTTT.